Listed below are T cell receptor beta chains from one sample, sequenced in a study of cytomegalovirus exposure and HLA in healthy donors. Libraries were prepared by immunoSEQ multiplex PCR; TCRdb keeps only in-frame clonotypes and omits some of them. The data show tens of thousands of clones, over 60% seen once. Sequencing was performed on PBMCs. The receptor set was obtained from a male donor in good health and CMV-seronegative. Each CDR3 is given with its conserved first and last residue. The D gene is left open where the match is weak. Clone size appears in some rows only: once, few, many, or a class for an expanded clone.

clone_size j_call d_call v_call cdr3_aa cdr3_nt
NA TRBJ1-4 TRBD1 TRBV7-6 CASSPDLTGTYEKLFF TGTGCCAGCAGCCCCGATCTGACAGGGACATATGAAAAACTGTTTTTT
once TRBJ2-5 TRBD1 TRBV6-5 CASKKTGVETQYF TGTGCCAGCAAAAAGACAGGGGTGGAGACCCAGTACTTC
NA TRBJ2-1 TRBD1 TRBV5-4 CASSNDRVEQFF TGTGCCAGCAGCAACGACAGGGTTGAGCAGTTCTTC
NA TRBJ2-7 TRBD1 TRBV2 CASSEDRVYEQYF TGTGCCAGCAGTGAGGACAGGGTGTACGAGCAGTACTTC
few TRBJ2-1 NA TRBV5-1 CASSLSGTNNEQFF TGCGCCAGCAGCTTGAGCGGGACAAACAATGAGCAGTTCTTC
few TRBJ2-2 NA TRBV18 CASSPPKGGNTGELFF TGTGCCAGCTCACCACCGAAAGGGGGGAACACCGGGGAGCTGTTTTTT
few TRBJ2-1 NA TRBV9 CASSVGGRNEQFF TGTGCCAGCAGCGTAGGGGGGCGCAATGAGCAGTTCTTC
once TRBJ2-5 NA TRBV11-3 CASSSDYPPETQYF TGTGCCAGCAGCTCCGACTACCCCCCAGAGACCCAGTACTTC
NA TRBJ2-3 NA TRBV5-6 CASSVRGTDTQYF TGTGCCAGCAGCGTCCGGGGAACAGATACGCAGTATTTT
few TRBJ2-5 TRBD2 TRBV15 CATSRGTSGLRETQYF TGTGCCACCAGCAGAGGGACTAGCGGGCTAAGAGAGACCCAGTACTTC
once TRBJ1-1 TRBD1 TRBV30 CARKTGGSAEAFF TGTGCCCGGAAAACAGGGGGTTCTGCCGAAGCTTTCTTT
few TRBJ1-6 NA TRBV14 CASSQARDGNSPLHF TGTGCCAGCAGCCAAGCGAGGGATGGGAATTCACCCCTCCACTTT
NA TRBJ2-3 TRBD1 TRBV30 CAWSGTGYTQYF TGTGCCTGGTCCGGGACAGGGTATACGCAGTATTTT
NA TRBJ2-3 TRBD2 TRBV6-1 CASSALAGGASTDTQYF TGTGCCAGCAGTGCACTAGCGGGGGGCGCTAGCACAGATACGCAGTATTTT
few TRBJ2-3 NA TRBV7-2 CASSLRRSGSTDTQYF TGTGCCAGCAGCTTAAGACGAAGCGGGAGCACAGATACGCAGTATTTT
NA TRBJ2-3 TRBD2 TRBV7-2 CASRTLAGVHTQYF TGTGCCAGCAGAACACTAGCGGGAGTCCATACGCAGTATTTT